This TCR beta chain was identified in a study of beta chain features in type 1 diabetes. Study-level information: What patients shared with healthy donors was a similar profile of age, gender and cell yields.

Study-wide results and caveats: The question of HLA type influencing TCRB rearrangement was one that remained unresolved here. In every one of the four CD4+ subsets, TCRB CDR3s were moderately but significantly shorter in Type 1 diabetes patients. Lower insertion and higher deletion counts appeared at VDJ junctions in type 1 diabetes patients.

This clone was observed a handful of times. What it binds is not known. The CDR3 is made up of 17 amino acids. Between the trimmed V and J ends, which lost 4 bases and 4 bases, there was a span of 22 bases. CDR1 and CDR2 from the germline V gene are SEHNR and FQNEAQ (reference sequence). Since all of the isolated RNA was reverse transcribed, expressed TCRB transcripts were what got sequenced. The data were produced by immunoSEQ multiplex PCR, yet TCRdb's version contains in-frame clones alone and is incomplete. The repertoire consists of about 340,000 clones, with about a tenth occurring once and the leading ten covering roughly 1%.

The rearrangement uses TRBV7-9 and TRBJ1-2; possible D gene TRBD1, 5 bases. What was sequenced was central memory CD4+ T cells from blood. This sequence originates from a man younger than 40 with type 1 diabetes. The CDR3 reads CASSSRSGLYFFYGYTF. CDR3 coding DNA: TGTGCCAGCAGCTCACGCTCGGGGCTCTATTTCTTCTATGGCTACACCTTC.